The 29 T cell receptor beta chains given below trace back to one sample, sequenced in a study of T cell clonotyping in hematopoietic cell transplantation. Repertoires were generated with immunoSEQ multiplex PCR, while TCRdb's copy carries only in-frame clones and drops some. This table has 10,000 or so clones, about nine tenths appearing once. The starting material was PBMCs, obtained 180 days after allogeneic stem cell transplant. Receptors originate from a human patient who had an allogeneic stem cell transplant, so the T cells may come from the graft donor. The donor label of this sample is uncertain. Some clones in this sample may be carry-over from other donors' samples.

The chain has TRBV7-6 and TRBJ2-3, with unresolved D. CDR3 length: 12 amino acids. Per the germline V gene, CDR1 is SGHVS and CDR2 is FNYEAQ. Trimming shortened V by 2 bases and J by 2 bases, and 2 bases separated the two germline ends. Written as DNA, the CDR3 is TGTGCCAGCAGCTTAATCACAGATACGCAGTATTTT. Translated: CASSLITDTQYF. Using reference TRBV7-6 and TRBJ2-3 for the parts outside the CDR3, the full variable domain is GAGVSQSPRYKVTKRGQDVALRCDPISGHVSLYWYRQALGQGPEFLTYFNYEAQQDKSGLPNDRFSAERPEGSISTLTIQRTEQRDSAMYRCASSLITDTQYFGPGTRLTVL.

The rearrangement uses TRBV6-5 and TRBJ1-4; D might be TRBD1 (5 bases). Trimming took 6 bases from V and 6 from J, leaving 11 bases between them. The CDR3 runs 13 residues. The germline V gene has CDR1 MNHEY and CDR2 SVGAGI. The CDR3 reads CASSRGHHEKLFF. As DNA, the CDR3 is TGTGCCAGCAGCCGTGGACACCATGAAAAACTGTTTTTT.

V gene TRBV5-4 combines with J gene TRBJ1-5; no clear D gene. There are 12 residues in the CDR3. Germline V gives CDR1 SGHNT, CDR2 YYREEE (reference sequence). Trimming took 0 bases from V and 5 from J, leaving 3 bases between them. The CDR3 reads CASSLVDQPQHF. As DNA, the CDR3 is TGTGCCAGCAGCTTGGTGGATCAGCCCCAGCATTTT.

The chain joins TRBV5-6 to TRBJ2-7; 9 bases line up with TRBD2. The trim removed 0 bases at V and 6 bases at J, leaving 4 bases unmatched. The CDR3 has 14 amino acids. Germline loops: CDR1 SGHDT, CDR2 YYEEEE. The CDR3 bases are TGTGCCAGCAGCTTGGGGCTAGCGGGACTCGAGCAGTACTTC. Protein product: CASSLGLAGLEQYF.

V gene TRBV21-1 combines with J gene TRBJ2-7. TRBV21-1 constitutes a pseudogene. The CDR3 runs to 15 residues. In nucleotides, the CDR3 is TGTGCCAGCAGCAATGGGGGTCGACACTCCTACGAGCAGTACTTC. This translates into CASSNGGRHSYEQYF.

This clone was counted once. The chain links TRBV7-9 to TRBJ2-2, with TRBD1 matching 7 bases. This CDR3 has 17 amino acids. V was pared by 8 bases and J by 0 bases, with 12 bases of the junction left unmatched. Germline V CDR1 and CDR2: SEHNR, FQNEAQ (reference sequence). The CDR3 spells CASRARQGTTNTGELFF. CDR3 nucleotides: TGTGCCAGCCGGGCCCGACAGGGAACCACGAACACCGGGGAGCTGTTTTTT.

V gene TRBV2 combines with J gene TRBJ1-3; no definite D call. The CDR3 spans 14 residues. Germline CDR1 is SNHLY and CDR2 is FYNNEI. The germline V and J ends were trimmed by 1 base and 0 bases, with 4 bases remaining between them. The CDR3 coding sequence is TGTGCCAGCAGTGAAGAGGTCTCTGGAAACACCATATATTTT. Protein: CASSEEVSGNTIYF.

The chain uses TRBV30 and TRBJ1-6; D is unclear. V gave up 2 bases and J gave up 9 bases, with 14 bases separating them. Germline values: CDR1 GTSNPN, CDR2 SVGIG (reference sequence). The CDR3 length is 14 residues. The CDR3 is CAWSWASGGSPLHF. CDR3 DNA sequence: TGTGCCTGGAGTTGGGCCTCGGGAGGTTCACCCCTCCACTTT.

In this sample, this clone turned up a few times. The CDR3 reads CASTLHKDTQYF. CDR3 coding DNA: TGCGCCAGCACTCTTCATAAGGATACGCAGTATTTT. J is TRBJ2-3 and V is TRBV5-1; no clear D gene. The V end was cut by 6 bases, the J end by 6 bases, with 11 bases between. The length of the CDR3 is 12 residues. Germline CDR1 and CDR2: SGHRS and YFSETQ.

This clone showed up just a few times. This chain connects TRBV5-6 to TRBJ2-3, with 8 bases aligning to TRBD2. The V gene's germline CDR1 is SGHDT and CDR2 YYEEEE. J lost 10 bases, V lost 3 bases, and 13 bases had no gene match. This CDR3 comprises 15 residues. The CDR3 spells CASSSHPGTSTSQYF. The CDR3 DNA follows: TGTGCCAGCAGCTCTCATCCCGGGACTAGTACGTCGCAGTATTTT.

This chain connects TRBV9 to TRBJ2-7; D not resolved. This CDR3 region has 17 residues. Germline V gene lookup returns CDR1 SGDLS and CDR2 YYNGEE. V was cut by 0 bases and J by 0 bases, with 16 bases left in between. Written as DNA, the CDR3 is TGTGCCAGCAGCGTAGATCTGCCCGGTGTTGTCTCCTACGAGCAGTACTTC. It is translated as CASSVDLPGVVSYEQYF.

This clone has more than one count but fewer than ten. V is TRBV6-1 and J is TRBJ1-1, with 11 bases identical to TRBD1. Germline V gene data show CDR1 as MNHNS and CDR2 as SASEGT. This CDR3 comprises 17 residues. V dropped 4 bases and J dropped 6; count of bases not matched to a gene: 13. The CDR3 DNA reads TGTGCCAGCAGTGCCGGGACAGGGGGATTCGTTGGGGCTGAAGCTTTCTTT. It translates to CASSAGTGGFVGAEAFF.

The CDR3 here is CATSRDPGIEETQYF. The CDR3 DNA reads TGTGCCACCAGCAGAGATCCGGGCATAGAGGAGACCCAGTACTTC. The chain is built from TRBV15 and TRBJ2-5; D remains unclear. The germline V gene has CDR1 LNHNV and CDR2 YYDKDF (reference sequence). The CDR3 runs to 15 residues. V gave up 0 bases and J gave up 5 bases, with 13 bases separating them.

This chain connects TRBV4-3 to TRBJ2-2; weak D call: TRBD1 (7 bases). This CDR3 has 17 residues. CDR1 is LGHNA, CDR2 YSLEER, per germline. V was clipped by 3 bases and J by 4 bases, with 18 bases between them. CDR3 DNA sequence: TGCGCCAGCAGCCATCTCTTCAGGGGGGCGCGCACCGGGGAGCTGTTTTTT. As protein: CASSHLFRGARTGELFF.

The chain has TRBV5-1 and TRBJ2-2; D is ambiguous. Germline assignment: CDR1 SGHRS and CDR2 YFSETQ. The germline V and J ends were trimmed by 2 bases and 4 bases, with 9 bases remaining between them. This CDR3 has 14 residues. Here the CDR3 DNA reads TGCGCCAGCAGCTTAAAGGTCAGCACCGGGGAGCTGTTTTTT. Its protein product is CASSLKVSTGELFF.

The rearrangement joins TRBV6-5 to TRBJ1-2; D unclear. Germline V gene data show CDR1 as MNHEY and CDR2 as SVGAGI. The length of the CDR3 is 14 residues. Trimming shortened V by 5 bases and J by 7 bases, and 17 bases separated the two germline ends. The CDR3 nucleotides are TGTGCCAGCAGTGAGCTCGGGTCGGTATTTGGCTACACCTTC. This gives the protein CASSELGSVFGYTF.

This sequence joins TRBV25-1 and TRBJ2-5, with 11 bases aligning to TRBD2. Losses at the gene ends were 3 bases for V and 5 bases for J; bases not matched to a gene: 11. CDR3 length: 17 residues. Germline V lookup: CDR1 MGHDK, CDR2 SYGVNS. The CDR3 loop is CASSDHLAGGPGETQYF. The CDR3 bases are TGTGCCAGCAGTGACCACTTAGCGGGAGGGCCGGGTGAGACCCAGTACTTC.

CDR3 region: CASSQDSVGDEQYF. The CDR3 DNA is TGTGCCAGCAGCCAAGATTCGGTTGGGGACGAGCAGTACTTC. V and J are TRBV4-2 and TRBJ2-7, with D hard to call. In germline, CDR1 is LGHNA, CDR2 YNFKEQ. V lost 0 bases and J lost 5, with 11 bases in between. This CDR3 is 14 amino acids long.

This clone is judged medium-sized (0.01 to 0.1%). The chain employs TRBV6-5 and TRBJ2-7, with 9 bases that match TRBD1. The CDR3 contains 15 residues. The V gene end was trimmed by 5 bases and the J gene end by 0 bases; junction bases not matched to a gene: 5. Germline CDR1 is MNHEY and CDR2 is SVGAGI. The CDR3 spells CASSGPGQGSYEQYF. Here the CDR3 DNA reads TGTGCCAGCAGTGGACCGGGACAGGGCTCCTACGAGCAGTACTTC.

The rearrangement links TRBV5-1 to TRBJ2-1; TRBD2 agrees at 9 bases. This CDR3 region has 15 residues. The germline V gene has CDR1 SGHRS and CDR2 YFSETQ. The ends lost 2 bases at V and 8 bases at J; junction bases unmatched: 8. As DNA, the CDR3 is TGCGCCAGCAGCTTCGGTAGCGGGAGTGGAGATGAGCAGTTCTTC. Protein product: CASSFGSGSGDEQFF.

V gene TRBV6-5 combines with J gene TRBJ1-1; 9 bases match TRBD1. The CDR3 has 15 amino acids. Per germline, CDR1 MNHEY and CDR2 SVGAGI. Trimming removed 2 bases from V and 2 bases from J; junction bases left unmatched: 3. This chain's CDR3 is CASSYPQGANTEAFF. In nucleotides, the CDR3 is TGTGCCAGCAGTTACCCACAGGGGGCCAACACTGAAGCTTTCTTT.

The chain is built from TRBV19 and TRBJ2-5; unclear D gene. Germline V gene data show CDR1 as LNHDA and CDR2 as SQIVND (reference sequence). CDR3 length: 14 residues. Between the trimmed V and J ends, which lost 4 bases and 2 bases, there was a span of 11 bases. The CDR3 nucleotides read TGTGCCAGTAGTACTGCGTACTTACAAGAGACCCAGTACTTC. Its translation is CASSTAYLQETQYF.

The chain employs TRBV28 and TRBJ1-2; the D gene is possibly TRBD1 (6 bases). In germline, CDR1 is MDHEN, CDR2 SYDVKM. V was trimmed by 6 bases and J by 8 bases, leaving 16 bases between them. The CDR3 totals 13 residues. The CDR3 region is CASRDRGREGYTF. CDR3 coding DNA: TGTGCCAGCAGGGATCGGGGGCGCGAGGGCTACACCTTC.

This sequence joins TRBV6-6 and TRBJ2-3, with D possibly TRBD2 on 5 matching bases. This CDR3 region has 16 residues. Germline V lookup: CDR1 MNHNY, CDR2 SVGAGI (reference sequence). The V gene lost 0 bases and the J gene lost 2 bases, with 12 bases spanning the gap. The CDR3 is CASSYSEVILTDTQYF. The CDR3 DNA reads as TGTGCCAGCAGTTACTCGGAGGTTATACTCACAGATACGCAGTATTTT.

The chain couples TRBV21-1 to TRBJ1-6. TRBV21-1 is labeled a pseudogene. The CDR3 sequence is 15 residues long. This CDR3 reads CASSNQSSYNSPLHF. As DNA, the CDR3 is TGTGCCAGCAGCAATCAGAGCTCCTATAATTCACCCCTCCACTTT.

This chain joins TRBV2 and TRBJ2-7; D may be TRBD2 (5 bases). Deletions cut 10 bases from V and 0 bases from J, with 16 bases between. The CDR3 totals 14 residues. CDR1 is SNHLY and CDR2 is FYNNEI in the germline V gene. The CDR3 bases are TGTGCCATCGAGGGCAGACACCACTCCTACGAGCAGTACTTC. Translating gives CAIEGRHHSYEQYF. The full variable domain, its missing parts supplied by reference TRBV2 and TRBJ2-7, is EPEVTQTPSHQVTQMGQEVILRCVPISNHLYFYWYRQILGQKVEFLVSFYNNEISEKSEIFDDQFSVERPDGSNFTLKIRSTKLEDSAMYFCAIEGRHHSYEQYFGPGTRLTVT.

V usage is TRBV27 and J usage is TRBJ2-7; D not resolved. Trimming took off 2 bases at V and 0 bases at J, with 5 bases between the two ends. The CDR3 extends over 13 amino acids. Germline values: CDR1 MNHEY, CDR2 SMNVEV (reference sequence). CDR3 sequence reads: CASSLKISYEQYF. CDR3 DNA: TGTGCCAGCAGTTTAAAGATCTCCTACGAGCAGTACTTC.

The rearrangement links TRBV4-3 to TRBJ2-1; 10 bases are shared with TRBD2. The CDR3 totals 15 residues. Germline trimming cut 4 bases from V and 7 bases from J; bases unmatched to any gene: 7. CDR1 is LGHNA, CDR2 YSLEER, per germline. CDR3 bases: TGCGCCAGCAGCCTGACTAGCGGGCCGAGTAATGAGCAGTTCTTC. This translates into CASSLTSGPSNEQFF.

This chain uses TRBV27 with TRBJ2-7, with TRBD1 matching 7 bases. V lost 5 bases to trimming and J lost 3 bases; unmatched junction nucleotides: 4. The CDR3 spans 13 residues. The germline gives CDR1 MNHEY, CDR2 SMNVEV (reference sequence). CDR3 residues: CASSHGQVYEQYF. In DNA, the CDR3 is TGTGCCAGCAGTCATGGACAGGTCTACGAGCAGTACTTC.